This record concerns one TCR beta chain sequence. Germline V gene sequence: CDR1 SGHVS, CDR2 FQNEAQ. The CDR3 is 14 amino acids. Trimming cost V 4 bases and J 2 bases; bases outside gene matches: 1. The source of the sample is a study of siplizumab effects on memory and regulatory T cells. TCRdb's table, derived via immunoSEQ multiplex PCR, lists solely in-frame clones and lacks some. The sample holds about 100,000 clones, 92% seen once. The chain links TRBV7-8 to TRBJ1-5; 8 bases are a match to TRBD1. The sequencing sample was made of Tregs sorted from blood. The clonotype was recovered from a human donor in good health. CDR3 DNA sequence: TGTGCCAGCAGCTCACAGGGGGGCAATCAGCCCCAGCATTTT. As protein: CASSSQGGNQPQHF.